This passage covers 8 T cell receptor beta chains from one sample sequenced in a study of T cells in Graves' hyperthyroidism and ophthalmopathy (dated 2019 in TCRdb). Library construction relied on multiplex PCR. The sequencing machine was an Illumina HiSeq 2000. The TCR beta CDR3 regions were amplified from the RNA transcripts. A first-round RT-PCR of the TCR CDR3 used the HTBI primer set with the Qiagen OneStep RT-PCR kit. TCRdb trimmed the raw reads at Q25, called clones with MiXCR and kept productive beta chains. Entries are consolidated by CDR3 protein sequence, retaining the most common genes and DNA. The sample includes under 550,000 distinct CDR3 sequences, with approximately 20% observed a single time. Of the sample, approximately 48% is held by the ten largest clones. The sequencing input was blood. These receptors all come from a man aged 35-49 years with Graves' ophthalmopathy.

This clonotype was counted ten times or more. V and J are TRBV5-5 and TRBJ2-1, with 7 bases identical to TRBD1. The CDR3 extends over 16 amino acids. Germline V gene lookup returns CDR1 SGHKS and CDR2 YYEKEE (reference sequence). V gave up 4 bases and J gave up 10 bases; unmatched junction bases: 17. In nucleotides, the CDR3 is TGTGCCAGCAGCCCCCGACAGGGAACGACGCAAATCGAGCAGTTCTTC. Translating gives CASSPRQGTTQIEQFF.

The table lists this clonotype with a few counts. The gene calls are TRBV6-1 and TRBJ2-7; no reliable D call. The V end was cut by 6 bases, the J end by 7 bases, with 13 bases between. Germline V gives CDR1 MNHNS, CDR2 SASEGT. CDR3 length: 12 residues. The CDR3 reads CASSEMTVEQYF. The CDR3 region has the DNA TGTGCCAGCAGCGAAATGACTGTGGAGCAGTACTTC.

This clonotype showed up just a few times. V and J are TRBV3-1 and TRBJ2-5, with TRBD2 matching over 8 bases. CDR1 and CDR2 (germline): LGHDT, YNNKEL (reference sequence). Unmatched junction bases numbered 5, after V lost 0 bases and J lost 5 bases. This CDR3 is built from 15 residues. Written as DNA, the CDR3 is TGTGCCAGCAGCCAAGAGGGACTAGGTTCGGAGACCCAGTACTTC. It codes for CASSQEGLGSETQYF.

This clonotype has a handful of counts. V gene TRBV27 combines with J gene TRBJ2-5; the D call may be TRBD1 or TRBD2 (5 bases each). V was shortened by 0 bases and J by 11 bases, with 10 bases between the two germline ends. Germline loops: CDR1 MNHEY, CDR2 SMNVEV (reference sequence). The CDR3 contains 12 residues. The CDR3 nucleotides are TGTGCCAGCAGTTTATCCTCGGGACCGCAGTACTTC. It codes for CASSLSSGPQYF.

The chain has TRBV5-4 and TRBJ2-7, with D possibly being TRBD2 (6 bases). Germline CDR1 is SGHNT and CDR2 is YYREEE (reference sequence). Trimming took off 0 bases at V and 6 bases at J, with 10 bases between the two ends. This CDR3 comprises 13 residues. The CDR3 is CASSLGGELEQYF. The DNA of the CDR3 is TGTGCCAGCAGCTTGGGGGGGGAACTCGAGCAGTACTTC.

This clonotype showed up just a few times. The V call is TRBV11-2, the J call TRBJ1-3; D not resolved. This CDR3 is 16 amino acids long. The germline CDR1 and CDR2 sequences are SGHAT and FQNNGV. V was shortened by 3 bases and J by 3 bases, with 15 bases between the two germline ends. The CDR3 region has the DNA TGTGCCAGCAGCTTCTCCCAGGAAAGAGGTGGAAACACCATATATTTT. This sequence encodes CASSFSQERGGNTIYF.

The V gene is TRBV6-4, the J gene TRBJ1-6; maybe TRBD1 (5 bases). The CDR3 contains 13 residues. The V end was cut by 8 bases, the J end by 10 bases, with 15 bases between. Germline V gives CDR1 MRHNA, CDR2 SNTAGT. This CDR3 is CASRWGGESPLHF. Written as DNA, the CDR3 is TGTGCCAGCCGGTGGGGGGGGGAATCACCCCTCCACTTT.

The chain employs TRBV19 and TRBJ1-1; 9 bases line up with TRBD1. Germline CDR1 LNHDA, CDR2 SQIVND (reference sequence). Trimming at V came to 5 bases and at J to 3 bases, leaving 7 bases not matched to a gene. This CDR3 has 15 residues. The CDR3 DNA sequence: TGTGCCAGTAGTTTCACAGGGGGCCGGTACACTGAAGCTTTCTTT. Its translation is CASSFTGGRYTEAFF.